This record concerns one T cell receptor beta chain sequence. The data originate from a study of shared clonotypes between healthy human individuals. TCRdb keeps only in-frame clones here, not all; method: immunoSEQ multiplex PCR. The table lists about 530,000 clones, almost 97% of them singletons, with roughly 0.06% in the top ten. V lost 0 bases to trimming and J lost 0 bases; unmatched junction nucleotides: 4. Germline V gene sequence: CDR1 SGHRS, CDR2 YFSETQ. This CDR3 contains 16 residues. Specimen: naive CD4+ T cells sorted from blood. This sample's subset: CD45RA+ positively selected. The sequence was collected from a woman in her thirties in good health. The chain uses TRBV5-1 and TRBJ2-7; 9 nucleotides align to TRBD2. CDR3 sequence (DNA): TGCGCCAGCAGCTTGGCACTTAGCGGGAGCTCCTACGAGCAGTACTTC. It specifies CASSLALSGSSYEQYF.